Each of the 25 T cell receptor beta chains below was sequenced from the same sample in a study of TIL therapy for anti-PD-1-resistant metastatic lung cancer. The sample's time point: pre-treatment sample, taken before nivolumab and TIL therapy. Tumor tissue came from excised metastases, mostly pleural nodules or supraclavicular lymph nodes. The immunoSEQ assay was v3. Profiled with immunoSEQ multiplex PCR; TCRdb holds only in-frame clones, not every one. This table has some 90,000 clones, about two thirds appearing once. Here the sequenced sample was tumor tissue, taken at baseline. The receptors originated from a person aged 25-85 years with non-small cell lung cancer.

This clone was found a few times. The J gene is TRBJ1-6, the V gene TRBV6-5; 7 bases align to TRBD1. CDR3 length: 13 residues. Germline assignment: CDR1 MNHEY and CDR2 SVGAGI. V lost 5 bases, J lost 18 bases, and 13 bases stayed unmatched. Here the CDR3 reads CASSTATGRPPHF. For the CDR3, the DNA is TGTGCCAGCAGTACTGCGACAGGGCGTCCACCCCACTTT.

V usage is TRBV6-5 and J usage is TRBJ1-2, with D perhaps TRBD1 (6 bases). Trimming pared 2 bases from V and 10 bases from J, leaving 17 bases between. Germline V gives CDR1 MNHEY, CDR2 SVGAGI. CDR3 length equals 14 residues. CDR3 amino acids: CASSYGYRASDYTF. The CDR3, as DNA: TGTGCCAGCAGTTACGGGTACAGGGCTAGTGACTACACCTTC.

J is TRBJ1-4 and V is TRBV2, with 8 positions matching TRBD1. With V trimmed by 4 bases and J by 16 bases, 8 bases remained unmatched. Germline CDR1 reads SNHLY; CDR2 reads FYNNEI. The CDR3 sequence is 12 residues long. The CDR3 is CASSAQGQGGFF. The CDR3 bases are TGTGCCAGCAGTGCCCAAGGACAGGGTGGGTTTTTT. The whole variable domain, filled in from reference TRBV2 and TRBJ1-4, reads EPEVTQTPSHQVTQMGQEVILRCVPISNHLYFYWYRQILGQKVEFLVSFYNNEISEKSEIFDDQFSVERPDGSNFTLKIRSTKLEDSAMYFCASSAQGQGGFFGSGTQLSVL.

The rearrangement joins TRBV20-1 to TRBJ2-5; the D is unclear. Trimming removed 6 bases at V and 5 bases at J, with 10 bases between. Germline values: CDR1 DFQATT, CDR2 SNEGSKA (reference sequence). The CDR3 sequence is 11 residues long. CDR3 nucleotide sequence: TGCAGTGCCACCGACCGGGAGACCCAGTACTTC. Translating it yields CSATDRETQYF.

V gene TRBV7-9 combines with J gene TRBJ1-2; the match to TRBD1 covers 8 bases. CDR1 SEHNR and CDR2 FQNEAQ come from the germline V gene (reference sequence). CDR3 length: 16 amino acids. The V and J ends lost 0 bases and 7 bases, in that order; junction bases with no gene match: 10. CDR3 DNA: TGTGCCAGCAGCTTAGCGGGGGGACAGGAGGCGGGTGGCTACACCTTC. It translates to CASSLAGGQEAGGYTF. The whole variable domain, remainder taken from reference TRBV7-9 and TRBJ1-2, is DTGVSQNPRHKITKRGQNVTFRCDPISEHNRLYWYRQTLGQGPEFLTYFQNEAQLEKSRLLSDRFSAERPKGSFSTLEIQRTEQGDSAMYLCASSLAGGQEAGGYTFGSGTRLTVV.

In its sample, this clone was seen a few times. The chain uses TRBV7-4 and TRBJ2-7; 9 bases are shared with TRBD2. This CDR3 contains 16 residues. CDR1 and CDR2 from the germline V gene are SGHVT and SQSDAQ. The V segment lost 3 bases and the J segment 4 bases; nucleotides outside the gene matches: 10. The CDR3: CASSFLKREVPYEQYF. The CDR3 region has the DNA TGTGCCAGCAGCTTCCTAAAGCGGGAGGTTCCTTACGAGCAGTACTTC. The full variable domain, completed using reference TRBV7-4 and TRBJ2-7, is GAGVSQSPRYKVAKRGRDVALRCDSISGHVTLYWYRQTLGQGSEVLTYSQSDAQRDKSGRPSGRFSAERPERSVSTLKIQRTEQGDSAVYLCASSFLKREVPYEQYFGPGTRLTVT.

The J gene is TRBJ2-2, the V gene TRBV19; D gene ambiguous. Germline values: CDR1 LNHDA, CDR2 SQIVND (reference sequence). With 4 bases removed from V and 4 bases from J, the gap between germline ends came to 1 base. This CDR3 has 11 amino acids. The CDR3 sequence: CASSTTGELFF. The CDR3 nucleotides are TGTGCCAGTAGTACCACCGGGGAGCTGTTTTTT.

The chain carries TRBV4-2 and TRBJ1-2, with 9 bases identical to TRBD1. V lost 0 bases and J lost 8; bases outside the gene matches: 16. The CDR3 runs 18 residues. Per the germline V gene, CDR1 is LGHNA and CDR2 is YNFKEQ. CDR3: CASSQDGGFWGGTGGYTF. In nucleotides, the CDR3 is TGTGCCAGCAGCCAAGATGGAGGTTTTTGGGGCGGGACAGGGGGCTACACCTTC.

This chain connects TRBV27 to TRBJ1-1; TRBD1 might be the D (5 bases). Trimming removed 2 bases at V and 4 bases at J, with 8 bases between. Germline assignment: CDR1 MNHEY and CDR2 SMNVEV (reference sequence). CDR3 length: 13 residues. As DNA, the CDR3 is TGTGCCAGCAGTTTAATAGGGACCACTGAAGCTTTCTTT. This gives the protein CASSLIGTTEAFF.

The chain carries TRBV27 and TRBJ1-3, with 9 positions matching TRBD1. V trimming: 0 bases; J trimming: 7 bases; junction bases outside the gene matches: 7. There are 16 residues in the CDR3. Per the germline V gene, CDR1 is MNHEY and CDR2 is SMNVEV (reference sequence). CDR3 coding DNA: TGTGCCAGCAGTTTATCCGGGACAGGGAAGGGGAACACCATATATTTT. This encodes CASSLSGTGKGNTIYF.

This clone was observed a handful of times. CDR3 in DNA: TGTGCCAGCAGCTTCCAAAAGCGGTTTTCTTCGGTAGAGACCCAGTACTTC. This gives the protein CASSFQKRFSSVETQYF. J is TRBJ2-5 and V is TRBV7-9, with TRBD2 as a possible D gene (5 bases). The CDR3 loop spans 17 amino acids. Per the germline V gene, CDR1 is SEHNR and CDR2 is FQNEAQ (reference sequence). The V gene lost 3 bases and the J gene lost 4 bases, with 21 bases spanning the gap.

A single count supports this clone. This sequence joins TRBV5-4 and TRBJ2-7; either TRBD1 or TRBD2 may fit D (5 bases each). Trimming cost V 3 bases and J 6 bases, with 13 bases left between them. The germline V gene encodes CDR1 SGHNT and CDR2 YYREEE (reference sequence). There are 13 residues in the CDR3. CDR3 DNA sequence: TGTGCCAGCAGCTCCGGGGCCCGGGTCGAGCAGTACTTC. Translation gives CASSSGARVEQYF.

This clone turned up a few times. J is TRBJ1-1 and V is TRBV7-2; D unclear. This CDR3 has 14 amino acids. The V end lost 11 bases, the J end lost 1 base, and 17 bases lay between the germline ends. Germline CDR1 and CDR2: SGHTA and FQGNSA. This chain's CDR3 is CAGSPPTGNTEAFF. In DNA form, the CDR3 reads TGTGCCGGATCCCCTCCGACTGGGAACACTGAAGCTTTCTTT. The entire variable domain, with the rest obtained from reference TRBV7-2 and TRBJ1-1, is as follows: GAGVSQSPSNKVTEKGKDVELRCDPISGHTALYWYRQSLGQGLEFLIYFQGNSAPDKSGLPSDRFSAERTGGSVSTLTIQRTQQEDSAVYLCAGSPPTGNTEAFFGQGTRLTVV.

CDR3 in DNA: TGTGCCAGTTCCTACGGGACCGAGCAGTACTTC. Protein product: CASSYGTEQYF. The V and J genes are TRBV6-5 and TRBJ2-7; D may be TRBD1 or TRBD2 (5 bases each). Trimming removed 9 bases from V and 6 bases from J, with 12 bases in between. Germline V gene sequence: CDR1 MNHEY, CDR2 SVGAGI. CDR3 length: 11 residues.

The rearrangement uses TRBV2 and TRBJ1-1; D gene ambiguous. The CDR3 is made up of 12 amino acids. The germline CDR1 and CDR2 sequences are SNHLY and FYNNEI. Trimming left V 7 bases short and J 3 bases short, with 9 bases between. CDR3 nucleotides: TGTGCCAGCACCAAAGACTACACTGAAGCTTTCTTT. It encodes CASTKDYTEAFF.

J is TRBJ2-7 and V is TRBV7-2; TRBD1 aligns across 7 bases. Losses at the gene ends were 8 bases for V and 4 bases for J; bases not matched to a gene: 20. The V gene's germline CDR1 is SGHTA and CDR2 FQGNSA. CDR3 size: 17 residues. Written as DNA, the CDR3 is TGTGCCAGCCAGGGGTTGGTTTTGACAGGGTCTGAATACGAGCAGTACTTC. This sequence encodes CASQGLVLTGSEYEQYF.

The chain combines TRBV2 with TRBJ2-7; the D gene is possibly TRBD2 (7 bases). The CDR3 is made up of 16 amino acids. Trimming left V 3 bases short and J 4 bases short, with 19 bases between. The germline CDR1 and CDR2 sequences are SNHLY and FYNNEI. CDR3 in amino acids: CASSDRRRGRVYEQYF. In DNA, the CDR3 is TGTGCCAGCAGTGACCGGCGGCGGGGGCGGGTATACGAGCAGTACTTC. Together with reference TRBV2 and TRBJ2-7, the CDR3 gives the full variable domain: EPEVTQTPSHQVTQMGQEVILRCVPISNHLYFYWYRQILGQKVEFLVSFYNNEISEKSEIFDDQFSVERPDGSNFTLKIRSTKLEDSAMYFCASSDRRRGRVYEQYFGPGTRLTVT.

J is TRBJ1-2 and V is TRBV10-3; no clear D gene. From germline, CDR1 is ENHRY and CDR2 SYGVKD. The V gene lost 4 bases and the J gene lost 0 bases, with 12 bases spanning the gap. The CDR3 is 15 amino acids. CDR3 sequence (DNA): TGTGCCATCAGTGTTGGGCAGAGCCCTAACTATGGCTACACCTTC. It encodes CAISVGQSPNYGYTF.

The sample holds one count of this clone. This chain joins TRBV7-2 and TRBJ2-7; 10 nucleotides line up with TRBD2. CDR1 is SGHTA, CDR2 FQGNSA, per germline. The CDR3 has 16 amino acids. Unmatched junction bases numbered 11, after V lost 5 bases and J lost 4 bases. CDR3 bases: TGTGCCAGCAGCCTTCGGGAGCGGGAGGGCCGGTACGAGCAGTACTTC. This gives the protein CASSLREREGRYEQYF.

V gene TRBV10-1 combines with J gene TRBJ2-3; the D gene is possibly TRBD1 (5 bases). The V end lost 6 bases, the J end lost 1 base, and 11 bases lay between the germline ends. The CDR3 is 14 residues long. Looked up from germline, CDR1 is WNHNN and CDR2 is SYGVQD (reference sequence). The CDR3 sequence is CASSIDSRTDTQYF. The CDR3 coding sequence is TGCGCCAGCAGCATTGACAGCCGCACAGATACGCAGTATTTT.

The chain links TRBV3-1 (or the pseudogene TRBV3-2) to TRBJ1-2, with D maybe TRBD1 (5 bases). The germline V gene encodes CDR1 LGHDT and CDR2 YNNKEL (reference sequence). The ends were cut back, 6 bases at V and 8 bases at J, with 22 bases in the middle. CDR3 length: 15 residues. CDR3 coding DNA: TGTGCCAGCAGACCATTAACCACAGGTTTCAACGGCTACACCTTC. This gives the protein CASRPLTTGFNGYTF.

The CDR3 sequence is CATRTSGLGDTQYF. The CDR3, as DNA: TGTGCCACCAGGACTAGCGGCTTAGGTGATACGCAGTATTTT. This chain joins TRBV2 and TRBJ2-3; 10 bases match TRBD2. Germline loops: CDR1 SNHLY, CDR2 FYNNEI. The trim removed 10 bases at V and 6 bases at J, leaving 10 bases unmatched. The CDR3 runs 14 residues. Full variable domain (outside the CDR3, taken from reference TRBV2 and TRBJ2-3): EPEVTQTPSHQVTQMGQEVILRCVPISNHLYFYWYRQILGQKVEFLVSFYNNEISEKSEIFDDQFSVERPDGSNFTLKIRSTKLEDSAMYFCATRTSGLGDTQYFGPGTRLTVL.

This clone was observed a few times. As DNA, the CDR3 is TGTGCCAGCAGCCTCAGGGGGGGTACTGAAGCTTTCTTT. Residues: CASSLRGGTEAFF. The rearrangement links TRBV13 to TRBJ1-1; 7 bases are shared with TRBD1. The CDR3 runs to 13 residues. Germline V gene lookup returns CDR1 PRHDT and CDR2 FYEKMQ (reference sequence). The trim removed 5 bases at V and 5 bases at J, leaving 5 bases unmatched. Combining the CDR3 with reference TRBV13 and TRBJ1-1 gives the whole variable domain AAGVIQSPRHLIKEKRETATLKCYPIPRHDTVYWYQQGPGQDPQFLISFYEKMQSDKGSIPDRFSAQQFSDYHSELNMSSLELGDSALYFCASSLRGGTEAFFGQGTRLTVV.

The chain uses TRBV28 and TRBJ1-6; 9 bases agree with TRBD1. From germline, CDR1 is MDHEN and CDR2 SYDVKM. The CDR3 is 16 amino acids. After removal of 6 bases from V and 10 bases from J, the junction contained 13 bases not matched to a gene. The CDR3 sequence is CASSYPHRGLRSPLHF. The CDR3 DNA is TGTGCCAGCAGCTATCCTCACAGGGGGCTCAGATCACCCCTCCACTTT.

Only one count was recorded for this clone. The chain combines TRBV19 with TRBJ2-1; 7 nucleotides align to TRBD1. The CDR3 is made up of 14 amino acids. CDR1 and CDR2 (germline): LNHDA, SQIVND (reference sequence). J lost 8 bases, V lost 4 bases, and 8 bases had no gene match. The CDR3 sequence is CASSKRQGTYEQFF. CDR3 in DNA: TGTGCCAGTAGTAAAAGACAGGGAACGTATGAGCAGTTCTTC. Looking up the rest from reference TRBV19 and TRBJ2-1 gives the full variable domain: DGGITQSPKYLFRKEGQNVTLSCEQNLNHDAMYWYRQDPGQGLRLIYYSQIVNDFQKGDIAEGYSVSREKKESFPLTVTSAQKNPTAFYLCASSKRQGTYEQFFGPGTRLTVL.